This T cell receptor beta chain was retrieved from a study of T cells after yellow fever vaccination. This clonotype was counted at least ten times. Its matching antigen is unknown. Notes on the study in general: Abundant clonotypes from the bulk population could contaminate FACS-sorted repertoires. Subsequent to the booster, the majority of primary-vaccination clones reappeared (around 96% CD4, around 85% CD8).

The V segment lost 2 bases and the J segment 9 bases; nucleotides outside the gene matches: 7. Germline V gives CDR1 SGHRS, CDR2 YFSETQ. The CDR3 runs 15 residues. UMIs were added to TCR cDNA along with a universal primer site when it was made by 5'RACE template switching. From the 5' RACE reads, TCRdb called clonotypes with MiXCR, one entry per CDR3 protein. The sample carries a few hundred thousand distinct CDR3 sequences, 6.9% recorded once. The chain uses TRBV5-1 and TRBJ2-1, with 11 bases fitting TRBD2. This receptor was obtained from a man between 25 and 39 years old who received the YFV17D yellow fever vaccine. The specimen comprised CD4+ T cells sorted from PBMCs, sampled 15 days after the yellow fever booster vaccination. CDR3: CASSFLAGGSVEQFF. DNA for the CDR3: TGCGCCAGCAGCTTCTTAGCGGGAGGGTCGGTTGAGCAGTTCTTC.